The next 20 T cell receptor beta chains were all read from a single sample in a study of tumor T cells in aggressive B-cell lymphoma. Clones were sequenced by immunoSEQ multiplex PCR, and TCRdb holds only the in-frame ones, with some missing. The data show about 10,000 clones, about nine tenths seen once. Sequenced input: tumor tissue. Every receptor here comes from an adult with diffuse large B cell lymphoma.

This sequence joins TRBV18 and TRBJ2-5, with D possibly TRBD2 on 5 matching bases. Germline V CDR1 and CDR2: KGHSH, LQKENI. The V gene lost 4 bases and the J gene lost 3 bases, with 12 bases spanning the gap. This CDR3 region has 14 residues. The CDR3 loop reads CASSRQGREETQYF. CDR3 sequence (DNA): TGTGCCAGCTCACGGCAAGGGCGGGAAGAGACCCAGTACTTC.

J is TRBJ2-1 and V is TRBV5-8, with TRBD2 matching 14 bases. With 1 base clipped from V and 8 bases from J, the junction kept 11 bases outside the gene matches. This CDR3 has 18 amino acids. Germline V lookup: CDR1 SGHTS, CDR2 YDEGEE. The CDR3 is CASSLTGTSGGGFDEQFF. CDR3 DNA: TGTGCCAGCAGCTTGACCGGGACTAGCGGGGGAGGTTTCGATGAGCAGTTCTTC. Full variable domain (missing parts from reference TRBV5-8 and TRBJ2-1): EAGVTQSPTHLIKTRGQQATLRCSPISGHTSVYWYQQALGLGLQFLLWYDEGEERNRGNFPPRFSGRQFPNYSSELNVNALELEDSALYLCASSLTGTSGGGFDEQFFGPGTRLTVL.

This clone was recorded only once. The chain links TRBV7-9 to TRBJ2-7; 11 nucleotides match TRBD2. V dropped 8 bases and J dropped 3; count of bases not matched to a gene: 9. Germline CDR1 is SEHNR and CDR2 is FQNEAQ (reference sequence). The CDR3 spans 15 residues. DNA for the CDR3: TGTGCCAGCGCTGTCACCGGGACTAGCGGCTACGAGCAGTACTTC. This codes for CASAVTGTSGYEQYF. Filled out from reference TRBV7-9 and TRBJ2-7, the complete variable domain reads DTGVSQNPRHKITKRGQNVTFRCDPISEHNRLYWYRQTLGQGPEFLTYFQNEAQLEKSRLLSDRFSAERPKGSFSTLEIQRTEQGDSAMYLCASAVTGTSGYEQYFGPGTRLTVT.

This chain links TRBV4-1 with TRBJ1-4; TRBD1 is a possible D gene (5 bases). The CDR3 loop spans 17 amino acids. Trimming took 1 base from V and 0 from J, leaving 12 bases between them. Per the germline V gene, CDR1 is MGHRA and CDR2 is YSYEKL. The CDR3 coding sequence is TGCGCCAGCAGCCAAGCGGCCGACAGTGCAACTAATGAAAAACTGTTTTTT. Protein product: CASSQAADSATNEKLFF.

The CDR3 here is CASSTGLAAYNEQFF. In DNA form, the CDR3 reads TGTGCCAGTAGTACAGGACTAGCGGCTTACAATGAGCAGTTCTTC. The chain couples TRBV19 to TRBJ2-1; 10 nucleotides align to TRBD2. CDR1 LNHDA and CDR2 SQIVND come from the germline V gene (reference sequence). The CDR3 covers 15 residues. V lost 4 bases to trimming and J lost 4 bases; unmatched junction nucleotides: 4.

A note on this clone: Its ends do not fully match the called genes, so a read error is possible. The chain combines TRBV4-2 with TRBJ2-2, with D possibly matching TRBD1 (6 bases). Germline-derived CDR1 and CDR2 are LGHNA and YNFKEQ. CDR3 size: 17 residues. CDR3 bases: TGTGCCGGCAGCCACATACAGGGTGGAGTTGGGGCCGGGGAGCTGTTTTTT. It yields the protein CAGSHIQGGVGAGELFF.

The V gene is TRBV5-1, the J gene TRBJ1-3; 10 bases match TRBD1. The germline V gene has CDR1 SGHRS and CDR2 YFSETQ. The junction had 4 bases not matched to a gene; V was cut back by 0 bases and J by 4 bases. This CDR3 region has 16 residues. The CDR3 nucleotides are TGCGCCAGCAGCTTGGCCGGGACAGGGGAAGGAAACACCATATATTTT. It translates to CASSLAGTGEGNTIYF.

The CDR3: CASSAAETQYF. The CDR3 DNA sequence: TGTGCCAGCAGTGCCGCGGAGACCCAGTACTTC. The genes are TRBV25-1 and TRBJ2-5; D unclear. Germline V CDR1 and CDR2: MGHDK, SYGVNS. The CDR3 sequence is 11 residues long. Trimming removed 4 bases at V and 5 bases at J, with 5 bases between. The complete variable domain, with remaining parts taken from reference TRBV25-1 and TRBJ2-5, reads EADIYQTPRYLVIGTGKKITLECSQTMGHDKMYWYQQDPGMELHLIHYSYGVNSTEKGDLSSESTVSRIRTEHFPLTLESARPSHTSQYLCASSAAETQYFGPGTRLLVL.

This rearrangement joins TRBV10-3 to TRBJ2-1; 7 nucleotides agree with TRBD2. The CDR3 spans 15 residues. The germline V gene has CDR1 ENHRY and CDR2 SYGVKD. The V and J ends lost 2 bases and 4 bases, in that order; junction bases with no gene match: 5. CDR3 DNA: TGTGCCATCAGTGAGCGCGGGAGCGGGTACAATGAGCAGTTCTTC. Protein: CAISERGSGYNEQFF.

The chain combines TRBV6-6 with TRBJ1-3; no clear D. Deletions cut 3 bases from V and 0 bases from J, with 9 bases between. Germline CDR1 is MNHNY and CDR2 is SVGAGI (reference sequence). The CDR3 totals 15 residues. This CDR3 reads CASSYQRSSGNTIYF. The CDR3 bases are TGTGCCAGCAGTTATCAGCGGAGCTCTGGAAACACCATATATTTT.

The V call is TRBV28, the J call TRBJ1-2, with a possible D match to TRBD1 (6 bases). The germline V gene has CDR1 MDHEN and CDR2 SYDVKM. With 5 bases removed from V and 0 bases from J, the gap between germline ends came to 16 bases. The CDR3 loop spans 16 amino acids. The CDR3, as DNA: TGTGCCAGCAGTGTGGGGGGGCAGAAAGCTAACTATGGCTACACCTTC. It encodes CASSVGGQKANYGYTF.

The J gene is TRBJ1-1, the V gene TRBV7-9, with D possibly matching TRBD1 (5 bases). The CDR3 contains 14 residues. V was pared by 2 bases and J by 3 bases, with 10 bases between. CDR1 SEHNR and CDR2 FQNEAQ come from the germline V gene (reference sequence). The CDR3 sequence is CASSLRAGDTEAFF. CDR3 DNA: TGTGCCAGCAGCTTACGGGCGGGGGACACTGAAGCTTTCTTT.

The V and J genes are TRBV11-2 and TRBJ2-5; no clear D gene. This CDR3 is 14 amino acids long. Germline CDR1 and CDR2: SGHAT and FQNNGV. V was shortened by 1 base and J by 1 base, with 7 bases between the two germline ends. DNA of the CDR3: TGTGCCAGCAGCTTAGTATCAGTCCAAGAGACCCAGTACTTC. Translation: CASSLVSVQETQYF. The complete variable domain, with remaining parts taken from reference TRBV11-2 and TRBJ2-5, reads EAGVAQSPRYKIIEKRQSVAFWCNPISGHATLYWYQQILGQGPKLLIQFQNNGVVDDSQLPKDRFSAERLKGVDSTLKIQPAKLEDSAVYLCASSLVSVQETQYFGPGTRLLVL.

The chain has TRBV11-3 and TRBJ2-1; TRBD2 aligns across 10 bases. The CDR3 runs to 17 residues. The junction had 7 bases not matched to a gene; V was cut back by 1 base and J by 4 bases. Germline values: CDR1 SGHNT, CDR2 YENEEA. CDR3 amino acids: CASSLARTSGYYNEQFF. DNA of the CDR3: TGTGCCAGCAGCTTAGCCAGGACTAGCGGATATTACAATGAGCAGTTCTTC.

This clone has just a few counts. J is TRBJ1-2 and V is TRBV6-5; D unclear. Germline V gene data show CDR1 as MNHEY and CDR2 as SVGAGI. Trimming took off 1 base at V and 7 bases at J, with 10 bases between the two ends. CDR3 length: 13 amino acids. The CDR3 DNA follows: TGTGCCAGCAGTTACTTGATTGGGCCTGGCTACACCTTC. Its protein is CASSYLIGPGYTF.

This clone was observed once. The chain recombines TRBV11-3 with TRBJ2-3; no clear D. CDR1 and CDR2 from the germline V gene are SGHNT and YENEEA. The CDR3 is made up of 15 amino acids. With 1 base removed from V and 0 bases from J, the gap between germline ends came to 8 bases. The DNA for the CDR3 is TGTGCCAGCAGCTTAGGTGTAGCTAGCACAGATACGCAGTATTTT. As protein: CASSLGVASTDTQYF. Full variable domain (missing parts from reference TRBV11-3 and TRBJ2-3): EAGVVQSPRYKIIEKKQPVAFWCNPISGHNTLYWYLQNLGQGPELLIRYENEEAVDDSQLPKDRFSAERLKGVDSTLKIQPAELGDSAVYLCASSLGVASTDTQYFGPGTRLTVL.

The chain combines TRBV28 with TRBJ1-5, with TRBD1 identical over 7 bases. There are 14 residues in the CDR3. Germline loops: CDR1 MDHEN, CDR2 SYDVKM. Trimming took 6 bases from V and 1 from J; bases not matched to a gene: 3. The CDR3 spells CASRTGFSNQPQHF. In nucleotides, the CDR3 is TGTGCCAGCAGGACAGGGTTCAGCAATCAGCCCCAGCATTTT.

The table lists this clone with a count of one. The rearrangement links TRBV7-2 to TRBJ1-1, with D possibly matching TRBD1 (6 bases). CDR3 length: 15 amino acids. Germline-derived CDR1 and CDR2 are SGHTA and FQGNSA. V was pared by 5 bases and J by 0 bases, with 13 bases between. The CDR3 spells CASSPGALMNTEAFF. The CDR3 DNA reads TGTGCCAGCAGCCCAGGGGCCTTGATGAACACTGAAGCTTTCTTT. The variable domain in full, completed from reference TRBV7-2 and TRBJ1-1, reads GAGVSQSPSNKVTEKGKDVELRCDPISGHTALYWYRQSLGQGLEFLIYFQGNSAPDKSGLPSDRFSAERTGGSVSTLTIQRTQQEDSAVYLCASSPGALMNTEAFFGQGTRLTVV.

This chain joins TRBV11-2 and TRBJ1-5; tentatively, D is TRBD1 (6 bases). The CDR3 is 16 amino acids. Trimming took off 5 bases at V and 6 bases at J, with 20 bases between the two ends. Germline values: CDR1 SGHAT, CDR2 FQNNGV. Here the CDR3 DNA reads TGTGCCAGCAGCCCCGGACGGAACCAAGGGGGTCAGCCCCAGCATTTT. It translates to CASSPGRNQGGQPQHF.

The chain combines TRBV4-2 with TRBJ2-7; TRBD1 might be the D (5 bases). The CDR3 is made up of 16 amino acids. The germline V gene has CDR1 LGHNA and CDR2 YNFKEQ. V was pared by 2 bases and J by 2 bases, with 16 bases between. CDR3 coding DNA: TGTGCCAGCAGCCAAATAATAGGGGTGGGTACCTACGAGCAGTACTTC. Its translation: CASSQIIGVGTYEQYF.